This T cell receptor (beta chain) was sequenced in a study of T cell responses to AZD1222 COVID-19 vaccine. V gave up 2 bases and J gave up 3 bases, with 10 bases separating them. Germline V lookup: CDR1 MNHEY, CDR2 SVGAGI. There are 14 residues in the CDR3. TCRdb keeps only in-frame clones here, not all; method: immunoSEQ multiplex PCR. The profile covers 130,000 to 150,000 clones, with around 91% appearing a single time and 5.2% taken by the ten largest. V is TRBV6-5 and J is TRBJ1-2, with D unresolved. The sequence derives from an adult in good health. Sequencing was performed on peripheral blood, taken on day 0 of AZD1222 vaccination. The CDR3 region is CASSYTAGHYGYTF. Here the CDR3 DNA reads TGTGCCAGCAGTTACACCGCAGGACACTATGGCTACACCTTC.